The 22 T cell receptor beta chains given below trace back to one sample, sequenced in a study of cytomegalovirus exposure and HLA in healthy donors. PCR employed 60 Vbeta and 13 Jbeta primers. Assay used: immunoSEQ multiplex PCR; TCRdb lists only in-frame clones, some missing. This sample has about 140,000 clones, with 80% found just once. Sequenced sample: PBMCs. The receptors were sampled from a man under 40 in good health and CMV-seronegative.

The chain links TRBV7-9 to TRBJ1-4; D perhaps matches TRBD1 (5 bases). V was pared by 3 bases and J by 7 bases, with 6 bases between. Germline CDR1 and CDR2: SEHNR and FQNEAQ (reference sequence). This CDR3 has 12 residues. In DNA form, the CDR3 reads TGTGCCAGCAGCTTGCAGGGTGAAAAACTGTTTTTT. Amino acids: CASSLQGEKLFF.

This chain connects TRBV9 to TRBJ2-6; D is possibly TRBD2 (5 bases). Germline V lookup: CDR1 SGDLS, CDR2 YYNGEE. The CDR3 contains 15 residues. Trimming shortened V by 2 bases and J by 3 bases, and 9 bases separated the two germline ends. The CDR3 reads CASSVRGSGANVLTF. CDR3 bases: TGTGCCAGCAGCGTTCGGGGAAGTGGGGCCAACGTCCTGACTTTC. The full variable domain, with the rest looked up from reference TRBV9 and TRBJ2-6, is DSGVTQTPKHLITATGQRVTLRCSPRSGDLSVYWYQQSLDQGLQFLIQYYNGEERAKGNILERFSAQQFPDLHSELNLSSLELGDSALYFCASSVRGSGANVLTFGAGSRLTVL.

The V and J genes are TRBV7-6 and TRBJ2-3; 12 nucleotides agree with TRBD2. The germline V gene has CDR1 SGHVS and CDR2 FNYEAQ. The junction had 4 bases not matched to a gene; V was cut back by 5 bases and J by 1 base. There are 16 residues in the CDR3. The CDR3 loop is CASSPGLAGRTDTQYF. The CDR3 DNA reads TGTGCCAGCAGCCCGGGACTAGCGGGTCGCACAGATACGCAGTATTTT.

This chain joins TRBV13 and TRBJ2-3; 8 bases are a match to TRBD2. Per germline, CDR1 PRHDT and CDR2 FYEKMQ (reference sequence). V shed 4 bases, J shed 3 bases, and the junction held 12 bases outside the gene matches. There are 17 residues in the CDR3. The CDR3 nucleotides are TGTGCCAGCAGCTCCAGGAGCGGGGGTGGGATTACAGATACGCAGTATTTT. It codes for CASSSRSGGGITDTQYF. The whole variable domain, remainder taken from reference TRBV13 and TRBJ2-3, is AAGVIQSPRHLIKEKRETATLKCYPIPRHDTVYWYQQGPGQDPQFLISFYEKMQSDKGSIPDRFSAQQFSDYHSELNMSSLELGDSALYFCASSSRSGGGITDTQYFGPGTRLTVL.

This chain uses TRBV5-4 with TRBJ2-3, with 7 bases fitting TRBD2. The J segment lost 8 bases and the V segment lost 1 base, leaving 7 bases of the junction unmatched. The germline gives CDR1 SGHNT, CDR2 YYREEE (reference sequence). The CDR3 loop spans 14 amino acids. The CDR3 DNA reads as TGTGCCAGCAGCTTGAGGGAGGGAAGTCCTACGCAGTATTTT. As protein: CASSLREGSPTQYF.

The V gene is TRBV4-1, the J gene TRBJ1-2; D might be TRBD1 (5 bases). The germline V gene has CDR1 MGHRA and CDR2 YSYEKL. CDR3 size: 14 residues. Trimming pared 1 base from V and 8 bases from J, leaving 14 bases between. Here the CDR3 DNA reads TGCGCCAGCAGCCAAGTTGACAGTTGGGAAGGCTACACCTTC. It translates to CASSQVDSWEGYTF.

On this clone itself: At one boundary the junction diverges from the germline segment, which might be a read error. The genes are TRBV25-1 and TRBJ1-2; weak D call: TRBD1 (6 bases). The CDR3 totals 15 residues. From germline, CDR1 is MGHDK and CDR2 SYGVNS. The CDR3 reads CASSSGTRDLYGYPF. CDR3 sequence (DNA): TGTGCCAGCAGTTCCGGGACAAGGGACCTCTATGGCTACCCCTTC.

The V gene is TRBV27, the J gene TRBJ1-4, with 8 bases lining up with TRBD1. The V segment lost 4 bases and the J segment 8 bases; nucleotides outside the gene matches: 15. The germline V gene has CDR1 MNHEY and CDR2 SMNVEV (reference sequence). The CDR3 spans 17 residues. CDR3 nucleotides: TGTGCCAGCAGTTCGCACCTCGCCAGGGGGCGTAGGGAAAAACTGTTTTTT. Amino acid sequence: CASSSHLARGRREKLFF.

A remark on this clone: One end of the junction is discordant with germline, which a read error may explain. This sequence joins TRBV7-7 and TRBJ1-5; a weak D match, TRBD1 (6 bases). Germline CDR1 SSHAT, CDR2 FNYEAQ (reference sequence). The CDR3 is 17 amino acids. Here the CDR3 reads CASTPGGPSYSHQPQHF. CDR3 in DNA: TGTGCTAGCACCCCGGGGGGGCCCTCCTATAGCCATCAGCCCCAGCATTTT.

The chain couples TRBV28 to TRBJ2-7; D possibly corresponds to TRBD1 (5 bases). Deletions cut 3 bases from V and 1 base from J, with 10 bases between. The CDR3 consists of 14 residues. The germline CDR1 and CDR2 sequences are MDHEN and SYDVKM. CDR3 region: CASSLGRVSYEQYF. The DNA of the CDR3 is TGTGCCAGCAGTTTGGGCAGGGTTTCCTACGAGCAGTACTTC. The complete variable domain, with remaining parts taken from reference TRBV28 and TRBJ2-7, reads DVKVTQSSRYLVKRTGEKVFLECVQDMDHENMFWYRQDPGLGLRLIYFSYDVKMKEKGDIPEGYSVSREKKERFSLILESASTNQTSMYLCASSLGRVSYEQYFGPGTRLTVT.

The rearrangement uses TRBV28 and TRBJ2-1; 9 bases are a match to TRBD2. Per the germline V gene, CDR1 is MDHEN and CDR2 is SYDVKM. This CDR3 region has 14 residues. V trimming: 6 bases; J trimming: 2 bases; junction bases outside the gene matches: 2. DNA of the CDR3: TGTGCCAGCAGAGTAGCGGGAGCCTACAATGAGCAGTTCTTC. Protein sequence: CASRVAGAYNEQFF.

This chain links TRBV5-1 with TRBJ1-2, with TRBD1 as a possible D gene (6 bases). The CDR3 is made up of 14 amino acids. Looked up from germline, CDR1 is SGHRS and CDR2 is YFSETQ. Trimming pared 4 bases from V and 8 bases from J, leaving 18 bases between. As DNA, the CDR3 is TGCGCCAGCAGCGGAACCGGGACAATAGGGGGCTACACCTTC. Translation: CASSGTGTIGGYTF.

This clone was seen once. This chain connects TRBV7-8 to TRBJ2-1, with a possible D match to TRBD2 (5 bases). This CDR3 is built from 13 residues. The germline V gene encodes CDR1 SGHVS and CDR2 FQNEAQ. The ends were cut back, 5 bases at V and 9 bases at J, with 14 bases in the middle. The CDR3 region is CASSPVEAGEQFF. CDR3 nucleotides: TGTGCCAGCAGCCCGGTGGAGGCGGGTGAGCAGTTCTTC.

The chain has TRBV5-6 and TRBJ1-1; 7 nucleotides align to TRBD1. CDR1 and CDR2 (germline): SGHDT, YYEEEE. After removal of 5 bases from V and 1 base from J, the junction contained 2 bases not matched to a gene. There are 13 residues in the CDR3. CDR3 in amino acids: CASRGTENTEAFF. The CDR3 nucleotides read TGTGCCAGCAGAGGGACAGAGAACACTGAAGCTTTCTTT.

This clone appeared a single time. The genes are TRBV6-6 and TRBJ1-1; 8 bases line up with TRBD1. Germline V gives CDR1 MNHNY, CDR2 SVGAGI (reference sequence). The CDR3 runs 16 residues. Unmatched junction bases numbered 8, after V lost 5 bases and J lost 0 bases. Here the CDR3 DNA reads TGTGCCAGCAGTAGGGGGACAGGAGTAATGAACACTGAAGCTTTCTTT. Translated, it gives CASSRGTGVMNTEAFF.

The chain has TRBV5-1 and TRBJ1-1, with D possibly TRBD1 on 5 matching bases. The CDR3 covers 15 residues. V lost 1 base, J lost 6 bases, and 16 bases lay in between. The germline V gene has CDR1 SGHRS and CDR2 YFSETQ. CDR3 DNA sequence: TGCGCCAGCAGCTTGTCCCCCAGGGCAGGCCCTGAAGCTTTCTTT. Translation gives CASSLSPRAGPEAFF.

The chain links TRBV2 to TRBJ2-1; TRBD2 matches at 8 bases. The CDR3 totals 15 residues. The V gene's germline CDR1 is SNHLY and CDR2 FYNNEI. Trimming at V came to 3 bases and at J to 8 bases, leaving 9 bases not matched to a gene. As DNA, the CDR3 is TGTGCCAGCAGTGAGGGGGCGGGAGGTCCCCATGAGCAGTTCTTC. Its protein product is CASSEGAGGPHEQFF.

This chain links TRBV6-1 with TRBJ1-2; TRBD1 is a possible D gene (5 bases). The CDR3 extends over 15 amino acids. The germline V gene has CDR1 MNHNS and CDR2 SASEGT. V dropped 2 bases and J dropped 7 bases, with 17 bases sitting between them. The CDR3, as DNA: TGTGCCAGCAGTGAAACCCTAATCACCGGGGGTGGCTACACCTTC. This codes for CASSETLITGGGYTF.

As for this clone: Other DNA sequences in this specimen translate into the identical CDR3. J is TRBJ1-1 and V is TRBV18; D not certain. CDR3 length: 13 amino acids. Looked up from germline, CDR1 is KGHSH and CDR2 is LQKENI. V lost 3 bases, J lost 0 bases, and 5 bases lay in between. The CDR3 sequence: CASSPSVNTEAFF. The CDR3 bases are TGTGCCAGCTCACCGTCCGTGAACACTGAAGCTTTCTTT. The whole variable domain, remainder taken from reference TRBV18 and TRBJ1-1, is NAGVMQNPRHLVRRRGQEARLRCSPMKGHSHVYWYRQLPEEGLKFMVYLQKENIIDESGMPKERFSAEFPKEGPSILRIQQVVRGDSAAYFCASSPSVNTEAFFGQGTRLTVV.

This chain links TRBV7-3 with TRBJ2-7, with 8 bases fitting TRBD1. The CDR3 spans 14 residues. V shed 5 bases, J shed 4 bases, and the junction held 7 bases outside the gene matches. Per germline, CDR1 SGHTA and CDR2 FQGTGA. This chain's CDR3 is CASSRGDRHYEQYF. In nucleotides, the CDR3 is TGTGCCAGCAGCCGCGGGGACAGGCATTACGAGCAGTACTTC.

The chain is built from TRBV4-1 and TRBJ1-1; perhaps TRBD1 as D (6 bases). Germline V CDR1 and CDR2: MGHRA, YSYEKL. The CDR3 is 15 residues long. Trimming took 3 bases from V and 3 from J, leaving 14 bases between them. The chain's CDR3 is CASSQPGHWDTEAFF. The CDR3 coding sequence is TGCGCCAGCAGCCAGCCGGGACATTGGGACACTGAAGCTTTCTTT.

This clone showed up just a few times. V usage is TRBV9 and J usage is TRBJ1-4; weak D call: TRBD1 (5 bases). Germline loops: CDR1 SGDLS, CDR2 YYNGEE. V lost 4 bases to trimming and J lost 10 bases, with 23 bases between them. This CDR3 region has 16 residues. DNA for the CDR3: TGTGCCAGCAGCCCCCGGCGGGAGCCGAGGGGTGGAAAACTGTTTTTT. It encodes CASSPRREPRGGKLFF.